These 26 T cell receptor beta chains share one sample of origin, sequenced in a study of blood T cell repertoires in COVID-19. Generated by immunoSEQ multiplex PCR, the TCRdb table keeps only in-frame clones and is missing some. Here the sample spans around 150,000 clones, about four fifths being singletons. What was sequenced was peripheral blood. These receptors were obtained from a woman older than 75 with acute or convalescent COVID-19.

The V and J genes are TRBV11-3 and TRBJ2-1; 7 bases are a match to TRBD1. The CDR3 length is 15 residues. Germline V gene sequence: CDR1 SGHNT, CDR2 YENEEA. The V segment lost 1 base and the J segment 9 bases; nucleotides outside the gene matches: 9. Written as DNA, the CDR3 is TGTGCCAGCAGCTTAGGGGGGCGGACAGGTTCTGAGCAGTTCTTC. Translated: CASSLGGRTGSEQFF.

This clone was picked up one time. The genes are TRBV20-1 and TRBJ1-1, with D unresolved. Germline V gene lookup returns CDR1 DFQATT and CDR2 SNEGSKA (reference sequence). This CDR3 has 11 residues. V was trimmed by 3 bases and J by 6 bases, leaving 8 bases between them. The CDR3 reads CSASGGSEAFF. Written as DNA, the CDR3 is TGCAGTGCTAGTGGCGGATCTGAAGCTTTCTTT.

The genes are TRBV20-1 and TRBJ2-7; TRBD1 agrees at 10 bases. The CDR3 has 13 amino acids. Germline values: CDR1 DFQATT, CDR2 SNEGSKA (reference sequence). V trimming: 3 bases; J trimming: 6 bases; junction bases outside the gene matches: 5. CDR3 sequence (DNA): TGCAGTGCTAGTAGGGACAGGGGAGGCGAGCAGTACTTC. Its translation is CSASRDRGGEQYF.

The chain uses TRBV29-1 and TRBJ1-5; D remains ambiguous. The germline V gene has CDR1 SQVTM and CDR2 ANQGSEA. Trimming removed 4 bases at V and 5 bases at J, with 9 bases between. The CDR3 is 12 amino acids. In DNA form, the CDR3 reads TGCAGCGTTGGAGGGAAGGATCAGCCCCAGCATTTT. Protein product: CSVGGKDQPQHF.

V and J are TRBV3-1 (or the pseudogene TRBV3-2) and TRBJ2-2; a possible D gene is TRBD1 (5 bases). The CDR3 loop spans 15 amino acids. The V end lost 3 bases, the J end lost 0 bases, and 8 bases lay between the germline ends. The germline V gene has CDR1 LGHDT and CDR2 YNNKEL (reference sequence). CDR3: CASSQVRANTGELFF. The CDR3 bases are TGTGCCAGCAGCCAGGTCAGGGCGAACACCGGGGAGCTGTTTTTT.

This chain uses TRBV5-6 with TRBJ1-1; D call uncertain. This CDR3 is 13 amino acids long. The V end was cut by 0 bases, the J end by 7 bases, with 10 bases between. Germline lookup yields CDR1 SGHDT and CDR2 YYEEEE. The CDR3 spells CASSLGGEVEAFF. As DNA, the CDR3 is TGTGCCAGCAGCTTGGGTGGGGAGGTTGAAGCTTTCTTT.

The chain recombines TRBV9 with TRBJ1-1; TRBD1 might be the D (6 bases). From germline, CDR1 is SGDLS and CDR2 YYNGEE. V lost 0 bases and J lost 6, with 15 bases in between. The CDR3 loop spans 15 amino acids. The CDR3 here is CASSVAPGTNPEAFF. DNA of the CDR3: TGTGCCAGCAGCGTAGCCCCAGGGACAAACCCTGAAGCTTTCTTT.

V is TRBV5-4 and J is TRBJ2-2; 12 nucleotides agree with TRBD2. This CDR3 contains 16 residues. Germline lookup yields CDR1 SGHNT and CDR2 YYREEE (reference sequence). Trimming at V came to 2 bases and at J to 4 bases, leaving 3 bases not matched to a gene. The CDR3 region is CASSLLAGGITGELFF. CDR3 DNA: TGTGCCAGCAGCTTACTAGCGGGAGGTATCACCGGGGAGCTGTTTTTT.

The chain carries TRBV7-9 and TRBJ1-4; a possible D gene is TRBD1 (5 bases). CDR3 length: 14 residues. Germline CDR1 reads SEHNR; CDR2 reads FQNEAQ (reference sequence). Trimming took off 3 bases at V and 5 bases at J, with 10 bases between the two ends. The CDR3 sequence: CASSLPTVNEKLFF. CDR3 in DNA: TGTGCCAGCAGCTTGCCGACAGTAAATGAAAAACTGTTTTTT.

In this sample, this clone turned up a few times. Other DNA sequences in the sample encode the same CDR3. The gene calls are TRBV4-1 and TRBJ2-7; TRBD1 aligns across 10 bases. The CDR3 loop spans 13 amino acids. Germline V gives CDR1 MGHRA, CDR2 YSYEKL. The trim removed 5 bases at V and 5 bases at J, leaving 3 bases unmatched. The DNA for the CDR3 is TGCGCCAGCAGCTGGGACAGGGGAAACGAGCAGTACTTC. It is translated as CASSWDRGNEQYF.

This chain links TRBV5-4 with TRBJ2-5, with a tentative D call TRBD1 (6 bases). Trimming cost V 2 bases and J 0 bases, with 8 bases left between them. Germline lookup yields CDR1 SGHNT and CDR2 YYREEE (reference sequence). The CDR3 contains 14 residues. The CDR3 loop is CASSFRDNQETQYF. CDR3 nucleotides: TGTGCCAGCAGCTTCCGGGACAACCAAGAGACCCAGTACTTC.

This clone was seen only once. The rearrangement joins TRBV30 to TRBJ1-1; D is possibly TRBD1 (5 bases). Between the trimmed V and J ends, which lost 3 bases and 4 bases, there was a span of 9 bases. Germline CDR1 reads GTSNPN; CDR2 reads SVGIG (reference sequence). The CDR3 is 12 residues long. DNA for the CDR3: TGTGCCTGGAGAGGGGCAGGCACTGAAGCTTTCTTT. It encodes CAWRGAGTEAFF.

The chain couples TRBV7-2 to TRBJ2-5; D not certain. Germline CDR1 is SGHTA and CDR2 is FQGNSA. The CDR3 sequence is 13 residues long. V lost 4 bases and J 5 bases, leaving 11 bases between the germline ends. The CDR3, as DNA: TGTGCCAGCAGCTCTTACTCGCGGGAGACCCAGTACTTC. The encoded protein is CASSSYSRETQYF. Combining the CDR3 with reference TRBV7-2 and TRBJ2-5 gives the whole variable domain GAGVSQSPSNKVTEKGKDVELRCDPISGHTALYWYRQSLGQGLEFLIYFQGNSAPDKSGLPSDRFSAERTGGSVSTLTIQRTQQEDSAVYLCASSSYSRETQYFGPGTRLLVL.

This chain uses TRBV13 with TRBJ2-2; D remains unclear. Per germline, CDR1 PRHDT and CDR2 FYEKMQ (reference sequence). V lost 5 bases, J lost 4 bases, and 8 bases lay in between. The CDR3 has 13 residues. Written as DNA, the CDR3 is TGTGCCAGCAGCCCCCGTTTCACCGGGGAGCTGTTTTTT. Its translation: CASSPRFTGELFF. Filled out from reference TRBV13 and TRBJ2-2, the complete variable domain reads AAGVIQSPRHLIKEKRETATLKCYPIPRHDTVYWYQQGPGQDPQFLISFYEKMQSDKGSIPDRFSAQQFSDYHSELNMSSLELGDSALYFCASSPRFTGELFFGEGSRLTVL.

This chain connects TRBV7-2 to TRBJ1-2, with 7 bases fitting TRBD1. The trim removed 4 bases at V and 5 bases at J, leaving 4 bases unmatched. This CDR3 region has 13 residues. CDR1 is SGHTA and CDR2 is FQGNSA in the germline V gene. The CDR3 protein is CASSSGQPYGYTF. CDR3 bases: TGTGCCAGCAGCTCGGGACAGCCGTATGGCTACACCTTC. The full variable domain, in which reference TRBV7-2 and TRBJ1-2 provide the parts outside the CDR3, is GAGVSQSPSNKVTEKGKDVELRCDPISGHTALYWYRQSLGQGLEFLIYFQGNSAPDKSGLPSDRFSAERTGGSVSTLTIQRTQQEDSAVYLCASSSGQPYGYTFGSGTRLTVV.

This chain connects TRBV4-2 to TRBJ2-5; 14 bases fit TRBD2. Per germline, CDR1 LGHNA and CDR2 YNFKEQ. The CDR3 loop spans 17 amino acids. The V gene end was trimmed by 4 bases and the J gene end by 0 bases; junction bases not matched to a gene: 4. The CDR3 reads CASSLGTSGGDQETQYF. The CDR3 bases are TGTGCCAGCAGCCTTGGGACTAGCGGGGGTGACCAAGAGACCCAGTACTTC.

The gene calls are TRBV15 and TRBJ1-6; D is perhaps TRBD1 (5 bases). V was clipped by 2 bases and J by 5 bases, with 16 bases between them. Looked up from germline, CDR1 is LNHNV and CDR2 is YYDKDF (reference sequence). The CDR3 covers 17 residues. This CDR3 is CATSRPQRTPDNSPLHF. CDR3 nucleotide sequence: TGTGCCACCAGCAGACCCCAGAGGACACCAGATAATTCACCCCTCCACTTT.

This clone was recorded once. This chain joins TRBV6-5 and TRBJ2-3; TRBD2 matches 10 bases. The CDR3 runs 14 residues. CDR1 MNHEY and CDR2 SVGAGI come from the germline V gene. After removal of 7 bases from V and 5 bases from J, the junction contained 6 bases not matched to a gene. In nucleotides, the CDR3 is TGTGCCAGCACCAGAGCGGGGGGGGAAGATACGCAGTATTTT. It specifies CASTRAGGEDTQYF.

In its sample, this clone was seen once. The chain recombines TRBV5-1 with TRBJ2-2; TRBD1 aligns across 7 bases. From germline, CDR1 is SGHRS and CDR2 YFSETQ. There are 14 residues in the CDR3. After removal of 5 bases from V and 4 bases from J, the junction contained 5 bases not matched to a gene. CDR3 DNA: TGCGCCAGCAGGAGACAGGGACCCACCGGGGAGCTGTTTTTT. Translating gives CASRRQGPTGELFF. The complete variable domain, with remaining parts taken from reference TRBV5-1 and TRBJ2-2, reads KAGVTQTPRYLIKTRGQQVTLSCSPISGHRSVSWYQQTPGQGLQFLFEYFSETQRNKGNFPGRFSGRQFSNSRSEMNVSTLELGDSALYLCASRRQGPTGELFFGEGSRLTVL.

V is TRBV9 and J is TRBJ1-1; D remains ambiguous. The V and J ends lost 0 bases and 3 bases respectively, with 9 bases between them. This CDR3 is built from 14 residues. Germline assignment: CDR1 SGDLS and CDR2 YYNGEE. CDR3 sequence reads: CASSVVGRYTEAFF. DNA for the CDR3: TGTGCCAGCAGCGTAGTGGGGAGATACACTGAAGCTTTCTTT.

Comment on this clone: Just one base apart from a much larger clone, this may be a read error. The V call is TRBV3-1 (or the pseudogene TRBV3-2), the J call TRBJ2-5; no clear D. This CDR3 spans 11 amino acids. Trimming cost V 4 bases and J 5 bases, with 5 bases left between them. Germline V lookup: CDR1 LGHDT, CDR2 YNNKEL (reference sequence). This chain's CDR3 is CASSPGETQYF. The CDR3 DNA sequence: TGTGCCAGCAGCCCCGGGGAGACCCAGTACTTC.

The rearrangement uses TRBV3-1 (or the pseudogene TRBV3-2) and TRBJ1-1; D is perhaps TRBD1 (5 bases). The V gene's germline CDR1 is LGHDT and CDR2 YNNKEL (reference sequence). V lost 4 bases and J lost 4, with 16 bases in between. This CDR3 has 15 residues. The chain's CDR3 is CASSRGPGVGTEAFF. CDR3 in DNA: TGTGCCAGCAGCCGGGGACCGGGGGTTGGCACTGAAGCTTTCTTT.

The CDR3 DNA follows: TGTGCCAGTCAGGCGTTCGCTAATGAAAAACTGTTTTTT. It yields the protein CASQAFANEKLFF. V usage is TRBV27 and J usage is TRBJ1-4; unclear D gene. CDR1 is MNHEY, CDR2 SMNVEV, per germline (reference sequence). The CDR3 has 13 amino acids. The V gene lost 9 bases and the J gene lost 3 bases, with 11 bases spanning the gap.

This clone was seen a handful of times. This chain uses TRBV6-6 with TRBJ1-1; D gene uncertain. CDR3 length equals 11 residues. The ends were cut back, 2 bases at V and 8 bases at J, with 6 bases in the middle. Per germline, CDR1 MNHNY and CDR2 SVGAGI (reference sequence). The DNA for the CDR3 is TGTGCCAGCAGTTACCTATCCGAAGCTTTCTTT. Its protein product is CASSYLSEAFF.

This chain joins TRBV6-5 and TRBJ2-5, with 7 bases that match TRBD2. Germline assignment: CDR1 MNHEY and CDR2 SVGAGI. The CDR3 contains 15 residues. The V segment lost 10 bases and the J segment 1 base; nucleotides outside the gene matches: 12. The CDR3 spells CATSAPGLIQETQYF. DNA for the CDR3: TGTGCCACCTCCGCGCCGGGACTAATCCAAGAGACCCAGTACTTC.

The chain is built from TRBV28 and TRBJ2-7; D uncertain. The CDR3 length is 14 residues. V was trimmed by 3 bases and J by 3 bases, leaving 12 bases between them. CDR1 and CDR2 from the germline V gene are MDHEN and SYDVKM. The CDR3 is CASSFGPPLYEQYF. CDR3 nucleotide sequence: TGTGCCAGCAGTTTTGGCCCCCCCCTCTACGAGCAGTACTTC.